This passage covers 31 T cell receptor beta chains from one sample sequenced in a study of shared clonotypes between healthy human individuals. This table comes from immunoSEQ multiplex PCR, and its TCRdb copy is limited to in-frame clones, with some not included. Of some 1.5 million clones listed, about 96% are singletons. Material for sequencing was naive CD4+ T cells sorted from blood. The sample's subset: CD45RA+ positively selected. The origin of the receptors is a man between 25 and 39 years old in good health.

This clone was observed once. J is TRBJ2-7 and V is TRBV2; a possible D gene is TRBD2 (5 bases). This CDR3 region has 17 residues. Trimming shortened V by 1 base and J by 2 bases, and 18 bases separated the two germline ends. Germline CDR1 reads SNHLY; CDR2 reads FYNNEI. In DNA, the CDR3 is TGTGCCAGCAGTGAAGGTTCGGGATCGGCAGCCACCTACGAGCAGTACTTC. It codes for CASSEGSGSAATYEQYF.

The chain is built from TRBV21-1 and TRBJ2-7; the D call TRBD1 from the table was never checked on the DNA. TRBV21-1 is labeled a pseudogene. This CDR3 contains 15 residues. The CDR3 reads CASCLRDRVPYEQYF. CDR3 nucleotides: TGTGCCAGCTGCCTTAGGGACAGGGTCCCCTACGAGCAGTACTTC.

This sequence joins TRBV7-2 and TRBJ2-7, with D tentatively TRBD1 (6 bases). The CDR3 length is 14 residues. V shed 2 bases and J shed 2 bases, with 10 bases lying between them. Looked up from germline, CDR1 is SGHTA and CDR2 is FQGNSA. CDR3 sequence: CASSLTAGAYEQYF. The CDR3 DNA reads as TGTGCCAGCAGCTTAACGGCAGGGGCCTACGAGCAGTACTTC. Combining the CDR3 with reference TRBV7-2 and TRBJ2-7 gives the whole variable domain GAGVSQSPSNKVTEKGKDVELRCDPISGHTALYWYRQSLGQGLEFLIYFQGNSAPDKSGLPSDRFSAERTGGSVSTLTIQRTQQEDSAVYLCASSLTAGAYEQYFGPGTRLTVT.

Comment on this clone: Other DNA sequences of this sample code for an identical CDR3. The chain employs TRBV6-5 and TRBJ2-5; D tentatively reads TRBD1 or TRBD2 (5 bases each). The CDR3 runs to 13 residues. Trimming left V 9 bases short and J 2 bases short, with 13 bases between. CDR1 and CDR2 from the germline V gene are MNHEY and SVGAGI. CDR3 sequence reads: CASRRDRQETQYF. In DNA, the CDR3 is TGTGCCAGTAGACGGGACCGACAAGAGACCCAGTACTTC.

V and J are TRBV7-3 and TRBJ2-3, with D uncertain. V was shortened by 7 bases and J by 0 bases, with 14 bases between the two germline ends. This CDR3 has 15 residues. Germline V gene lookup returns CDR1 SGHTA and CDR2 FQGTGA. CDR3 sequence: CASTALGTSTDTQYF. The DNA for the CDR3 is TGTGCCAGCACCGCCTTGGGCACGAGCACAGATACGCAGTATTTT.

The chain uses TRBV10-1 and TRBJ2-1; TRBD2 aligns across 8 bases. The CDR3 runs to 16 residues. The J segment lost 2 bases and the V segment lost 3 bases, leaving 6 bases of the junction unmatched. Germline assignment: CDR1 WNHNN and CDR2 SYGVQD (reference sequence). The DNA for the CDR3 is TGCGCCAGCAGTGAATCACCGGGAGGGCCCTACAATGAGCAGTTCTTC. Protein product: CASSESPGGPYNEQFF.

This sequence joins TRBV4-1 and TRBJ2-2, with D possibly matching TRBD2 (6 bases). Trimming removed 3 bases at V and 4 bases at J, with 15 bases between. The CDR3 loop spans 16 amino acids. Germline V lookup: CDR1 MGHRA, CDR2 YSYEKL. CDR3 sequence: CASSQALAFTTGELFF. In DNA, the CDR3 is TGCGCCAGCAGCCAGGCCCTAGCGTTCACCACCGGGGAGCTGTTTTTT.

V and J are TRBV19 and TRBJ2-2, with 13 nucleotides matching TRBD2. V lost 7 bases to trimming and J lost 7 bases; unmatched junction nucleotides: 9. The germline gives CDR1 LNHDA, CDR2 SQIVND (reference sequence). The CDR3 runs to 16 residues. The CDR3 loop is CASTGTSGARYGELFF. Here the CDR3 DNA reads TGTGCCAGTACCGGGACTAGCGGGGCTAGGTACGGGGAGCTGTTTTTT.

The rearrangement links TRBV28 to TRBJ2-1; D unclear. Germline V gene sequence: CDR1 MDHEN, CDR2 SYDVKM. The CDR3 loop spans 16 amino acids. V lost 3 bases and J 8 bases, leaving 20 bases between the germline ends. The DNA of the CDR3 is TGTGCCAGCAGTTTGATAGGTGCTAGAGCTTACTATGAGCAGTTCTTC. Its translation: CASSLIGARAYYEQFF.

The CDR3 DNA sequence: TGTGCCAGCAGCTTAGGTTTACCGGCAGATACGCAGTATTTT. Protein sequence: CASSLGLPADTQYF. J is TRBJ2-3 and V is TRBV7-9; D remains unclear. The CDR3 extends over 14 amino acids. The germline V and J ends were trimmed by 1 base and 4 bases, with 9 bases remaining between them. CDR1 and CDR2 from the germline V gene are SEHNR and FQNEAQ (reference sequence). Combining the CDR3 with reference TRBV7-9 and TRBJ2-3 gives the whole variable domain DTGVSQNPRHKITKRGQNVTFRCDPISEHNRLYWYRQTLGQGPEFLTYFQNEAQLEKSRLLSDRFSAERPKGSFSTLEIQRTEQGDSAMYLCASSLGLPADTQYFGPGTRLTVL.

This clone is a singleton in its sample. The V gene is TRBV4-3, the J gene TRBJ1-1, with D perhaps TRBD1 (5 bases). V lost 4 bases, J lost 2 bases, and 11 bases lay in between. The CDR3 is made up of 14 amino acids. Looked up from germline, CDR1 is LGHNA and CDR2 is YSLEER. As DNA, the CDR3 is TGCGCCAGCAGCCGGGAGGGGTCTAACACTGAAGCTTTCTTT. This codes for CASSREGSNTEAFF.

V and J are TRBV29-1 and TRBJ2-5, with a possible D match to TRBD2 (6 bases). CDR1 is SQVTM and CDR2 is ANQGSEA in the germline V gene. Deletions cut 7 bases from V and 4 bases from J, with 22 bases between. This CDR3 has 15 amino acids. The CDR3 region has the DNA TGCAGCGCCGGAAACAGGACAATCGGGAGAGAGACCCAGTACTTC. Encoded protein: CSAGNRTIGRETQYF. The entire variable domain, with the rest obtained from reference TRBV29-1 and TRBJ2-5, is as follows: SAVISQKPSRDICQRGTSLTIQCQVDSQVTMMFWYRQQPGQSLTLIATANQGSEATYESGFVIDKFPISRPNLTFSTLTVSNMSPEDSSIYLCSAGNRTIGRETQYFGPGTRLLVL.

The rearrangement uses TRBV18 and TRBJ2-7; weak D call: TRBD2 (6 bases). In germline, CDR1 is KGHSH, CDR2 LQKENI. This CDR3 has 17 amino acids. V lost 4 bases and J lost 5, with 24 bases in between. The CDR3 reads CASSLIHVTRKQDEQYF. As DNA, the CDR3 is TGTGCCAGCTCACTAATTCATGTGACTAGGAAGCAAGACGAGCAGTACTTC.

This chain links TRBV9 with TRBJ2-7, with 7 bases lining up with TRBD2. The CDR3 runs to 14 residues. Trimming took 3 bases from V and 7 from J; bases not matched to a gene: 10. Germline V gene sequence: CDR1 SGDLS, CDR2 YYNGEE. CDR3 residues: CASSGGGSSSEQYF. The DNA of the CDR3 is TGTGCCAGCAGCGGGGGGGGGAGCTCGAGTGAGCAGTACTTC.

This chain joins TRBV28 and TRBJ1-3; D uncertain. The CDR3 spans 16 residues. Germline V gives CDR1 MDHEN, CDR2 SYDVKM. V lost 6 bases and J 0 bases, leaving 15 bases between the germline ends. The CDR3 region is CASRRTTLYSGNTIYF. As DNA, the CDR3 is TGTGCCAGCAGGAGGACTACCCTATACTCTGGAAACACCATATATTTT.

Concerning this clone itself: Other DNA sequences in this specimen translate into the identical CDR3. The J gene is TRBJ2-7, the V gene TRBV20-1; the match to TRBD2 covers 8 bases. This CDR3 spans 11 amino acids. Germline assignment: CDR1 DFQATT and CDR2 SNEGSKA (reference sequence). Germline trimming cut 5 bases from V and 4 bases from J; bases unmatched to any gene: 1. CDR3 sequence reads: CSAGTSYEQYF. For the CDR3, the DNA is TGCAGTGCTGGGACTAGTTACGAGCAGTACTTC.

This chain connects TRBV5-5 to TRBJ1-4; no definite D call. The CDR3 sequence is 15 residues long. Germline CDR1 is SGHKS and CDR2 is YYEKEE (reference sequence). V gave up 4 bases and J gave up 1 base, with 11 bases separating them. The CDR3 nucleotides are TGTGCCAGCAGCCCGGACCCGCGAACTAATGAAAAACTGTTTTTT. Translated, it gives CASSPDPRTNEKLFF.

J is TRBJ2-5 and V is TRBV5-1; 11 nucleotides agree with TRBD2. Per the germline V gene, CDR1 is SGHRS and CDR2 is YFSETQ. Trimming removed 4 bases from V and 5 bases from J; junction bases left unmatched: 16. The CDR3 extends over 18 amino acids. CDR3 amino acids: CASSMSKFSGRALETQYF. Written as DNA, the CDR3 is TGCGCCAGCAGCATGAGCAAATTTAGCGGGAGGGCCCTGGAGACCCAGTACTTC.

The chain employs TRBV27 and TRBJ2-3, with 10 bases that match TRBD2. The CDR3 spans 17 residues. Losses at the gene ends were 0 bases for V and 4 bases for J; bases not matched to a gene: 7. Per germline, CDR1 MNHEY and CDR2 SMNVEV (reference sequence). CDR3 sequence reads: CASSLSLGLAFPDTQYF. Here the CDR3 DNA reads TGTGCCAGCAGTTTATCATTGGGACTAGCGTTCCCAGATACGCAGTATTTT.

This clone occurred once. The V call is TRBV11-3, the J call TRBJ2-1; D perhaps matches TRBD1 (6 bases). Germline assignment: CDR1 SGHNT and CDR2 YENEEA. V lost 5 bases to trimming and J lost 5 bases, with 10 bases between them. The CDR3 length is 13 residues. CDR3 sequence reads: CASSPRQDNEQFF. The CDR3 nucleotides read TGTGCCAGCAGCCCAAGACAGGACAATGAGCAGTTCTTC.

The chain joins TRBV18 to TRBJ2-7; D unresolved. Germline values: CDR1 KGHSH, CDR2 LQKENI. V was trimmed by 6 bases and J by 10 bases, leaving 16 bases between them. This CDR3 contains 12 residues. CDR3 nucleotide sequence: TGTGCCAGCTCCCTCGATTCACCGAGCCAGTACTTC. This encodes CASSLDSPSQYF.

This clone was observed once. The chain links TRBV4-3 to TRBJ2-7; 7 nucleotides agree with TRBD1. CDR3 length: 14 amino acids. CDR1 is LGHNA, CDR2 YSLEER, per germline. The J segment lost 3 bases and the V segment lost 3 bases, leaving 5 bases of the junction unmatched. The CDR3 bases are TGCGCCAGCAGCCAGTCGGACAGGCTCTACGAGCAGTACTTC. Translation: CASSQSDRLYEQYF.

The CDR3 coding sequence is TGTGCCTGGAGTAAGGGGGCTGGGGCCAACGTCCTGACTTTC. It codes for CAWSKGAGANVLTF. This chain connects TRBV30 to TRBJ2-6; weak D call: TRBD1 (6 bases). V shed 2 bases and J shed 2 bases, with 7 bases lying between them. Looked up from germline, CDR1 is GTSNPN and CDR2 is SVGIG (reference sequence). The CDR3 length is 14 residues. Drawing the rest from reference TRBV30 and TRBJ2-6, the complete variable domain is SQTIHQWPATLVQPVGSPLSLECTVEGTSNPNLYWYRQAAGRGLQLLFYSVGIGQISSEVPQNLSASRPQDRQFILSSKKLLLSDSGFYLCAWSKGAGANVLTFGAGSRLTVL.

The V and J genes are TRBV9 and TRBJ2-2; 9 nucleotides align to TRBD2. This CDR3 has 16 residues. Per the germline V gene, CDR1 is SGDLS and CDR2 is YYNGEE. V shed 4 bases, J shed 5 bases, and the junction held 9 bases outside the gene matches. This chain's CDR3 is CASSPRLAGNTGELFF. CDR3 nucleotides: TGTGCCAGCAGCCCCCGGCTAGCGGGAAATACCGGGGAGCTGTTTTTT.

The rearrangement uses TRBV29-1 and TRBJ2-7; D gene uncertain. V lost 7 bases, J lost 5 bases, and 15 bases lay in between. CDR3 length: 12 residues. Germline V gives CDR1 SQVTM, CDR2 ANQGSEA. The CDR3 protein is CSAKDPADEQYF. The DNA of the CDR3 is TGCAGCGCCAAGGACCCCGCCGACGAGCAGTACTTC.

The chain couples TRBV7-6 to TRBJ2-7; 13 nucleotides agree with TRBD2. Per germline, CDR1 SGHVS and CDR2 FNYEAQ. CDR3 length: 16 residues. The V and J ends lost 1 base and 6 bases, in that order; junction bases with no gene match: 6. The CDR3 DNA is TGTGCCAGCAGCTTAGGGACTAGCGGGAGATCCGCCGAGCAGTACTTC. The encoded protein is CASSLGTSGRSAEQYF.

The V call is TRBV29-1, the J call TRBJ2-7; TRBD1 agrees at 8 bases. The CDR3 covers 14 residues. The V gene end was trimmed by 6 bases and the J gene end by 7 bases; junction bases not matched to a gene: 14. CDR1 SQVTM and CDR2 ANQGSEA come from the germline V gene. For the CDR3, the DNA is TGCAGCGTCCTCCCCCGGACAGGGAAGAGGGAGCAGTACTTC. It codes for CSVLPRTGKREQYF.

The chain uses TRBV7-8 and TRBJ1-4, with D perhaps TRBD1 (5 bases). This CDR3 region has 16 residues. V was pared by 5 bases and J by 0 bases, with 13 bases between. Germline V gives CDR1 SGHVS, CDR2 FQNEAQ. CDR3 nucleotide sequence: TGTGCCAGCAGCCAGTCACAGGCAGCAACTAATGAAAAACTGTTTTTT. This encodes CASSQSQAATNEKLFF.

V and J are TRBV6-1 and TRBJ2-1, with 9 bases that match TRBD1. Trimming cost V 6 bases and J 2 bases; bases outside gene matches: 5. CDR1 MNHNS and CDR2 SASEGT come from the germline V gene. The CDR3 consists of 15 residues. The CDR3 loop reads CASSWTGEPYNEQFF. For the CDR3, the DNA is TGTGCCAGCAGCTGGACAGGGGAGCCCTACAATGAGCAGTTCTTC.

The V and J genes are TRBV10-1 and TRBJ2-7, with D possibly being TRBD1 (6 bases). The CDR3 loop spans 13 amino acids. The germline V and J ends were trimmed by 3 bases and 6 bases, with 12 bases remaining between them. Germline V gives CDR1 WNHNN, CDR2 SYGVQD (reference sequence). CDR3 residues: CASSEGGLGEQYF. DNA of the CDR3: TGCGCCAGCAGTGAAGGGGGTCTGGGCGAGCAGTACTTC.

This clone appeared a single time. The chain uses TRBV27 and TRBJ2-7, with 7 bases identical to TRBD2. Germline CDR1 is MNHEY and CDR2 is SMNVEV (reference sequence). The CDR3 has 15 amino acids. The V and J ends lost 5 bases and 5 bases, in that order; junction bases with no gene match: 12. The CDR3 DNA follows: TGTGCCAGCAGTCCCGCAGGCGGGAGCTACCACGAGCAGTACTTC. This encodes CASSPAGGSYHEQYF.